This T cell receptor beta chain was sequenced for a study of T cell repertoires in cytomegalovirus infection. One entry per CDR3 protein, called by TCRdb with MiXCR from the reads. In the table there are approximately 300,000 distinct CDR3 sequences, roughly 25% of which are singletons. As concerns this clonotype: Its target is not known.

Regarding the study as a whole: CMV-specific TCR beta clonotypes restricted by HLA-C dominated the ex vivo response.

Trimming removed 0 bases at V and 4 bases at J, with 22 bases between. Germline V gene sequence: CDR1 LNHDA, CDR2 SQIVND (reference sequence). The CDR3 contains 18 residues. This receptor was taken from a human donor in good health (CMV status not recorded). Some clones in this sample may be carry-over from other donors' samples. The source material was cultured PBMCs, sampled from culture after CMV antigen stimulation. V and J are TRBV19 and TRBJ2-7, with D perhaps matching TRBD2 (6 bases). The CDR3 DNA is TGTGCCAGTAGTATAGATCTATCTCACGGGGGTGAGGTATACGAGCAGTACTTC. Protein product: CASSIDLSHGGEVYEQYF.